The present T cell receptor (beta chain) was sequenced within a study of CD8 T cells in Susac syndrome. Random hexamers served to reverse transcribe roughly 0.45 to 1 ug RNA. The TCR beta CDR3 was amplified by immunoSEQ multiplex PCR across 54 Vbeta, 13 Jbeta. TCRdb re-derived calls from the immunoSEQ multiplex PCR reads in MiXCR, one entry per CDR3 protein. The sample has some 110,000 distinct CDR3 sequences; 90% to 95% are singletons. In blood CD8+ and CD4+ T cells, TCR beta underwent sequencing. The sequencing input was CD4+ T cells from PBMCs. The clonotype comes from a human donor with multiple sclerosis.

CDR3 region: CASAGTTGANVLTF. CDR3 bases: TGCGCCAGCGCCGGGACTACTGGGGCCAACGTCCTGACTTTC. The rearrangement uses TRBV5-1 and TRBJ2-6; TRBD2 matches 7 bases. From germline, CDR1 is SGHRS and CDR2 YFSETQ. This CDR3 is built from 14 residues. J lost 2 bases, V lost 7 bases, and 3 bases had no gene match.